A selection of T cell receptor beta chains follows, all from one sample in a study of blood T cell repertoires in COVID-19. Some clones are missing from TCRdb's copy, which holds only in-frame ones; the method was immunoSEQ multiplex PCR. The table has 450,000 to 600,000 clones, 75% to 90% seen once; the top ten hold about 0.7%. The sample comprised PBMCs or T cells enriched from blood (not recorded which). The receptors derive from a woman between 18 and 29 years old who had recovered from COVID-19. Each CDR3 is given with its conserved first and last residue. The D gene is left open where the match is weak. Where a row states a size, it is once, few, many or the class of an expanded clone; other rows omit it.

TRBD1 | 15 | TRBJ2-1 | - | TRBV27 | CASSLLGTGTNEQFF | TGTGCCAGCAGTTTATTAGGGACAGGGACCAATGAGCAGTTCTTC
- | 12 | TRBJ1-2 | - | TRBV30 | CAWSAQNYGYTF | TGTGCCTGGAGTGCCCAGAACTATGGCTACACCTTC
- | 13 | TRBJ1-2 | - | TRBV7-2 | CASSLDRSGGYTF | TGTGCCAGCAGCTTAGACAGATCAGGTGGCTACACCTTC
- | 12 | TRBJ2-1 | - | TRBV5-4 | CASSDSQPEQFF | TGTGCCAGCAGCGACTCCCAGCCTGAGCAGTTCTTC
TRBD1 | 17 | TRBJ1-6 | - | TRBV30 | CAWARDRGGLGGSPLHF | TGTGCCTGGGCTAGGGACAGGGGCGGCCTAGGGGGTTCACCCCTCCACTTT
- | 14 | TRBJ1-1 | - | TRBV5-1 | CASSEGGRNTEAFF | TGCGCCAGCAGCGAGGGGGGGCGTAACACTGAAGCTTTCTTT
- | 18 | TRBJ1-2 | - | TRBV6-2/TRBV6-3 | CASSYSFSLFEVGYGYTF | TGTGCCAGCAGTTACTCGTTCTCCCTTTTTGAGGTCGGCTATGGCTACACCTTC
TRBD1 | 16 | TRBJ1-1 | - | TRBV10-3 | CAISETFDRANTEAFF | TGTGCCATCAGTGAGACTTTTGACAGGGCGAACACTGAAGCTTTCTTT
TRBD1 | 12 | TRBJ2-7 | - | TRBV19 | CASRNRGREQYF | TGTGCCAGTCGAAACAGGGGACGCGAGCAGTACTTC
TRBD1 | 15 | TRBJ1-4 | - | TRBV2 | CASSGQGAANEKLFF | TGTGCCAGCAGTGGGCAGGGGGCGGCTAATGAAAAACTGTTTTTT
TRBD1 | 15 | TRBJ1-2 | - | TRBV7-2 | CASSSPRTGNYGYTF | TGTGCCAGCAGCTCACCACGGACAGGAAACTATGGCTACACCTTC
- | 15 | TRBJ2-5 | - | TRBV19 | CASSISGQRGETQYF | TGTGCCAGTAGTATAAGTGGACAAAGGGGAGAGACCCAGTACTTC
TRBD2 | 16 | TRBJ2-3 | - | TRBV9 | CASTPRGDGGTDTQYF | TGTGCCAGCACTCCCCGGGGGGATGGTGGGACAGATACGCAGTATTTT
- | 14 | TRBJ1-1 | - | TRBV5-8 | CASSLMSGNTEAFF | TGTGCCAGCAGCTTGATGTCAGGGAACACTGAAGCTTTCTTT
- | 10 | TRBJ2-7 | - | TRBV6-1 | CASSRHEQYF | TGTGCCAGCAGCCGACATGAGCAGTACTTC
TRBD1 | 14 | TRBJ2-2 | - | TRBV28 | CASSPMTGIGELFF | TGTGCCAGCAGTCCCATGACAGGGATCGGGGAGCTGTTTTTT
- | 14 | TRBJ2-7 | - | TRBV30 | CAWELDGSGNEQYF | TGTGCCTGGGAGTTGGACGGCTCGGGGAACGAGCAGTACTTC
- | 12 | TRBJ2-7 | - | TRBV28 | CASSLDSYEQYF | TGTGCCAGCAGTTTAGACAGCTACGAGCAGTACTTC
- | 15 | TRBJ2-4 | - | TRBV28 | CASTEGGGGKNIQYF | TGTGCCAGCACCGAAGGGGGGGGAGGTAAAAACATTCAGTACTTC
- | 14 | TRBJ2-3 | - | TRBV7-9 | CASSIPGSTDTQYF | TGTGCCAGCAGCATACCGGGAAGCACAGATACGCAGTATTTT
- | 16 | TRBJ1-1 | - | TRBV3-1/TRBV3-2 | CASSPSTGWGNTEAFF | TGTGCCAGCAGCCCGTCAACAGGGTGGGGCAACACTGAAGCTTTCTTT
- | 15 | TRBJ2-5 | - | TRBV5-6 | CASSLGPDFQETQYF | TGTGCCAGCAGCTTGGGTCCGGACTTCCAAGAGACCCAGTACTTC
- | 14 | TRBJ1-4 | - | TRBV7-2 | CASSPGATNEKLFF | TGTGCCAGCAGCCCGGGAGCAACTAATGAAAAACTGTTTTTT
TRBD2 | 20 | TRBJ2-1 | - | TRBV27 | CASSLPPRNPGTTFGDEQFF | TGTGCCAGCAGTTTACCCCCCCGGAACCCCGGGACTACCTTCGGGGATGAGCAGTTCTTC
- | 14 | TRBJ2-2 | - | TRBV3-1/TRBV3-2 | CASSQAAITGELFF | TGTGCCAGCAGCCAAGCCGCGATCACCGGGGAGCTGTTTTTT
TRBD2 | 15 | TRBJ2-1 | - | TRBV7-6 | CASSFASGSYNEQFF | TGTGCCAGCAGCTTCGCTAGCGGCTCCTACAATGAGCAGTTCTTC
TRBD2 | 15 | TRBJ2-1 | - | TRBV6-5 | CASTPRWRGNNEQFF | TGTGCCAGCACCCCTCGGTGGCGGGGGAACAATGAGCAGTTCTTC
- | 16 | TRBJ1-3 | once | TRBV4-1 | CASSQVGGLDSSTIYF | TGCGCCAGCAGCCAAGTGGGGGGGCTGGATTCGAGCACCATATATTTT
TRBD2 | 21 | TRBJ2-1 | few | TRBV19 | CASRHWTRSSGGATSYNEQFF | TGTGCCAGTAGGCATTGGACTCGGTCTAGCGGGGGGGCTACGAGTTACAATGAGCAGTTCTTC
- | 15 | TRBJ1-4 | once | TRBV11-3 | CASSLPRGVEEKLFF | TGTGCCAGCAGCTTACCCAGGGGAGTTGAAGAAAAACTGTTTTTT
- | 13 | TRBJ1-5 | - | TRBV12-3/TRBV12-4 | CASSSDRDQPQHF | TGTGCCAGCAGTTCCGACAGAGATCAGCCCCAGCATTTT
TRBD1 | 13 | TRBJ2-7 | - | TRBV18 | CASRQGNSYEQYF | TGTGCCAGCCGACAGGGGAACTCCTACGAGCAGTACTTC
- | 13 | TRBJ2-3 | - | TRBV2 | CASSGGGLDTQYF | TGTGCCAGCAGTGGGGGGGGCCTCGATACGCAGTATTTT
- | 15 | TRBJ2-6 | - | TRBV2 | CASSIRGSGANVLTF | TGTGCCAGCAGCATCAGGGGTTCTGGGGCCAACGTCCTGACTTTC
TRBD2 | 16 | TRBJ2-7 | - | TRBV5-1 | CASSQGTSGGPYEQYF | TGCGCCAGCAGCCAGGGGACTAGCGGGGGGCCATACGAGCAGTACTTC
TRBD1 | 12 | TRBJ1-1 | - | TRBV12-3/TRBV12-4 | CASSHPGQKAFF | TGTGCCAGCAGTCATCCGGGACAGAAAGCTTTCTTT
- | 13 | TRBJ2-7 | - | TRBV29-1 | CSVSPAGTYEQYF | TGCAGCGTCAGCCCCGCAGGGACCTACGAGCAGTACTTC
TRBD1 | 17 | TRBJ2-6 | - | TRBV30 | CASPIEDRETGANVLTF | TGTGCCTCCCCCATCGAGGACAGGGAAACTGGGGCCAACGTCCTGACTTTC
- | 14 | TRBJ2-7 | - | TRBV28 | CASSFLSGRPEQYF | TGTGCCAGCAGTTTTCTTTCGGGGAGGCCCGAGCAGTACTTC
TRBD1 | 13 | TRBJ2-7 | few | TRBV7-6 | CASSFHRGDEQYF | TGTGCCAGCAGCTTCCACAGGGGAGACGAGCAGTACTTC
- | 15 | TRBJ1-2 | - | TRBV5-6 | CASSLGDSSFYGYTF | TGTGCCAGCAGCCTGGGTGATAGTTCTTTCTATGGCTACACCTTC
- | 13 | TRBJ1-5 | - | TRBV5-1 | CASSSGSNQPQHF | TGCGCCAGCAGCTCAGGGAGCAATCAGCCCCAGCATTTT
- | 12 | TRBJ1-1 | - | TRBV6-5 | CASGRGRTEAFF | TGTGCCAGCGGCCGGGGGAGGACTGAAGCTTTCTTT
TRBD2 | 17 | TRBJ2-2 | - | TRBV2 | CASRRDVAGGDTGELFF | TGTGCCAGCAGGAGGGACGTGGCGGGGGGAGACACCGGGGAGCTGTTTTTT
TRBD1 | 14 | TRBJ2-5 | - | TRBV13 | CASSTIDRGETQYF | TGTGCCAGCAGCACGATTGACAGGGGCGAGACCCAGTACTTC
- | 11 | TRBJ1-2 | - | TRBV29-1 | CSVGVDSVYTF | TGCAGCGTGGGTGTCGACAGTGTCTACACCTTC
TRBD1 | 14 | TRBJ2-7 | - | TRBV19 | CASSWTGVSYEQYF | TGTGCCAGTAGTTGGACAGGGGTATCCTACGAGCAGTACTTC
TRBD2 | 13 | TRBJ2-7 | - | TRBV12-3/TRBV12-4 | CASSWGGTYEQYF | TGTGCCAGCAGTTGGGGGGGGACCTACGAGCAGTACTTC
TRBD1 | 14 | TRBJ1-5 | once | TRBV7-9 | CASSLEDRGTTQHF | TGTGCCAGCAGCTTAGAGGACAGGGGGACTACACAGCATTTT
- | 16 | TRBJ1-1 | - | TRBV18 | CASSPRGLRGQTEAFF | TGTGCCAGCTCACCAAGGGGTCTCAGGGGTCAAACTGAAGCTTTCTTT
TRBD2 | 15 | TRBJ2-1 | - | TRBV3-1/TRBV3-2 | CASSQAGGAYNEQFF | TGTGCCAGCAGCCAAGCCGGGGGGGCCTACAATGAGCAGTTCTTC
TRBD1 | 15 | TRBJ1-6 | - | TRBV30 | CAWSRDREGNSPLHF | TGTGCCTGGAGTAGGGACAGGGAGGGAAATTCACCCCTCCACTTT
TRBD1 | 12 | TRBJ1-2 | - | TRBV12-3/TRBV12-4 | CASSSGGYGYTF | TGTGCCAGTTCGTCAGGGGGCTATGGCTACACCTTC
- | 15 | TRBJ1-5 | - | TRBV19 | CASSIGTAEGQPQHF | TGTGCCAGTAGTATAGGGACTGCGGAGGGTCAGCCCCAGCATTTT
- | 16 | TRBJ1-6 | - | TRBV12-5 | CASGLMAGKYNSPLHF | TGTGCTAGTGGTTTGATGGCAGGGAAGTATAATTCACCCCTCCACTTT
- | 15 | TRBJ2-3 | - | TRBV3-1/TRBV3-2 | CASSQGGGVGNTQYF | TGTGCCAGCAGCCAAGGGGGCGGGGTGGGGAATACGCAGTATTTT
- | 14 | TRBJ2-1 | - | TRBV5-1 | CASSPGESYNEQFF | TGCGCCAGCAGCCCCGGGGAGTCCTACAATGAGCAGTTCTTC
- | 10 | TRBJ2-1 | - | TRBV20-1 | CSANYAEQFF | TGCAGTGCTAACTACGCTGAGCAGTTCTTC
- | 18 | TRBJ1-6 | - | TRBV5-1 | CASSLSADRSSYNSPLHF | TGCGCCAGCAGCTTGAGCGCGGATCGAAGCTCCTATAATTCACCCCTCCACTTT
- | 10 | TRBJ2-7 | - | TRBV30 | CAWRWPGKRF | TGTGCCTGGAGATGGCCAGGGAAACGATTC